This TCR beta chain was sequenced for a study of T-cell reconstitution after alpha-beta-depleted transplantation in children. During its preparation, the TCRbeta library received unique molecular identifiers. From the PCR reads, TCRdb called clonotypes with MiXCR, one entry per CDR3 protein. The table records just over 350,000 distinct CDR3 sequences, roughly 15% of them present only once. This clonotype was observed a few times. Trimming pared 2 bases from V and 4 bases from J, leaving 9 bases between. Germline-derived CDR1 and CDR2 are LNHNV and YYDKDF (reference sequence). The CDR3 totals 14 residues.

The receptor's source is a human donor who donated a stem cell graft to a child with Fanconi anemia. This chain links TRBV15 with TRBJ1-3; D not certain. The material sequenced was PBMCs, taken from the stem cell graft. The CDR3 DNA reads TGTGCCACCAGCAGACTAACAGAGGGAAACACCATATATTTT. This gives the protein CATSRLTEGNTIYF.